The T cell receptor (beta chain) under discussion was sequenced for a study of T cells in women clearing cervical HPV infection. The wider study: Cases were women with histologically confirmed HPV16-related CIN3 or worse, including 2 invasive cancers.

As concerns this clone: Its antigen is not known. The read is 3 residues too short to cover the CDR3 end, so that end is filled in from the germline J gene.

Regarding the study as a whole: Controls had more TRBV6-7 (roughly 0.16%) than cases (approximately 0.11%).

V was cut by 10 bases and J by 2 bases, with 9 bases left in between. Germline CDR1 is SEHNR and CDR2 is FQNEAQ (reference sequence). The CDR3 extends over 12 amino acids. Clones were read by immunoSEQ multiplex PCR, and TCRdb kept only the in-frame ones, dropping some. Across 30,000 to 45,000 clones, the top ten clones capture 6% to 6.5% of the sample. The receptor was isolated from a woman aged 18-70 years with a cervical HPV16 infection that either progressed to CIN3+ or cleared (not recorded which). The chain combines TRBV7-9 with TRBJ1-3; no definite D call. The sample was blood buffy coat. The chain's CDR3 is CAIDGAGNTIYF. The DNA read from the CDR3 is TGTGCCATCGACGGGGCTGGAAACACC.